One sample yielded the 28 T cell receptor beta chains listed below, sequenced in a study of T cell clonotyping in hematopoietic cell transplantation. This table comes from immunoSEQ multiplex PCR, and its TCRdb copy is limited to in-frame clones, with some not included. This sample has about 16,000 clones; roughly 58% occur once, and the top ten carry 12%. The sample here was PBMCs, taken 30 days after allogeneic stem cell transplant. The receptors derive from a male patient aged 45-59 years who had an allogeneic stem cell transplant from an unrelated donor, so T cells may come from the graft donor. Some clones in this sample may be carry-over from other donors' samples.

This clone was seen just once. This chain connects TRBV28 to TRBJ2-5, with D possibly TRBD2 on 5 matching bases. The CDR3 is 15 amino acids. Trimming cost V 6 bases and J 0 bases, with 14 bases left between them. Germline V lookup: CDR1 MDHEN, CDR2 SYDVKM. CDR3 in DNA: TGTGCCAGCAGCACGCAACTAGAGTACCAAGAGACCCAGTACTTC. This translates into CASSTQLEYQETQYF. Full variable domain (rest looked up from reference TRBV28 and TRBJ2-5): DVKVTQSSRYLVKRTGEKVFLECVQDMDHENMFWYRQDPGLGLRLIYFSYDVKMKEKGDIPEGYSVSREKKERFSLILESASTNQTSMYLCASSTQLEYQETQYFGPGTRLLVL.

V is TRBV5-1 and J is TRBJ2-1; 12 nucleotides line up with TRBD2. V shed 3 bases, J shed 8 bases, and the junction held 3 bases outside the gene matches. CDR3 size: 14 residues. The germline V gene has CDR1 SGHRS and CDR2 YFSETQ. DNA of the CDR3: TGCGCCAGCAGCTCGACTAGCGGGAGCGATGAGCAGTTCTTC. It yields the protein CASSSTSGSDEQFF.

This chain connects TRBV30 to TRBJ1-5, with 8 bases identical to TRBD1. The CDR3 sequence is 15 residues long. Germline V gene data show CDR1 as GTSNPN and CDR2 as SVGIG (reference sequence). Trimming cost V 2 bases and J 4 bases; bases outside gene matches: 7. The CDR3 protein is CAWSLRTGRNQPQHF. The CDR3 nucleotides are TGTGCCTGGAGTTTACGGACAGGGCGGAATCAGCCCCAGCATTTT.

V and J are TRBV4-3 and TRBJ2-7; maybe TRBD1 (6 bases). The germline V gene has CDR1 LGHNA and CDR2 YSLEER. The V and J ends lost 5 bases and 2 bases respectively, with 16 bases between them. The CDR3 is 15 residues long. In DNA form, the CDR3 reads TGCGCCAGCAGCTTCGGCAGGGGAGAAACCTACGAGCAGTACTTC. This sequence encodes CASSFGRGETYEQYF.

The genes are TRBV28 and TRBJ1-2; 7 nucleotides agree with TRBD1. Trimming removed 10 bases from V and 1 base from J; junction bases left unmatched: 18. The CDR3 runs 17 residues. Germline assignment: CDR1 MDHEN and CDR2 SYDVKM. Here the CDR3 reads CATQEVSDRAFNYGYTF. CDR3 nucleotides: TGTGCCACCCAAGAAGTGAGTGACAGGGCATTTAACTATGGCTACACCTTC.

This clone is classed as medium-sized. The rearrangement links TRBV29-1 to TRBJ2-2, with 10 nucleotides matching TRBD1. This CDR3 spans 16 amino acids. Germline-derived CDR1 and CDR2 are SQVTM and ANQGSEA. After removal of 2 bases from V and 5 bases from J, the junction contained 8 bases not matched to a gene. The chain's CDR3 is CSVESGTGVGTGELFF. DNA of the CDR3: TGCAGCGTTGAATCCGGGACAGGGGTAGGGACCGGGGAGCTGTTTTTT.

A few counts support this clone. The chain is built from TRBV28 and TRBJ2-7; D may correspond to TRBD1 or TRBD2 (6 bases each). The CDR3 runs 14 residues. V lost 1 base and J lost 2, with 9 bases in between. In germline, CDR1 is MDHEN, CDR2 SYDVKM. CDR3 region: CASSLLGGPYEQYF. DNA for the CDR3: TGTGCCAGCAGTTTATTAGGGGGGCCCTACGAGCAGTACTTC.

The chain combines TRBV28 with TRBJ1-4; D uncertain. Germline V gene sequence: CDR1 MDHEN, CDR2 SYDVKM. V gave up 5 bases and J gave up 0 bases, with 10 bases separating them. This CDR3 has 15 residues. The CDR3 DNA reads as TGTGCCAGCAGTCCGATCGGTGCAACTAATGAAAAACTGTTTTTT. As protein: CASSPIGATNEKLFF.

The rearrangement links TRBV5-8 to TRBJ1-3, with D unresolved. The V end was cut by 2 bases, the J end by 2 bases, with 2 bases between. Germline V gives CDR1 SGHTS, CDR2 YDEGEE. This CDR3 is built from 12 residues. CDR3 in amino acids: CASSFTGNTIYF. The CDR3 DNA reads TGTGCCAGCAGCTTCACTGGAAACACCATATATTTT.

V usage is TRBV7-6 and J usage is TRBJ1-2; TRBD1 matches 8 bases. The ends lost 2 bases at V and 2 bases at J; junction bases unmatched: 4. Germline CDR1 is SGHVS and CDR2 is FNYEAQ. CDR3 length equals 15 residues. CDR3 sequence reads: CASSLQTGANYGYTF. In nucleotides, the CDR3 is TGTGCCAGCAGCTTACAGACAGGGGCAAACTATGGCTACACCTTC.

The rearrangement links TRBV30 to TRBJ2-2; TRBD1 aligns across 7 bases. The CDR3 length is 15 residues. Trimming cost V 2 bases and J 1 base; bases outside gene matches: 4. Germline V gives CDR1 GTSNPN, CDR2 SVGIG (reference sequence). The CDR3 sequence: CAWSRGRRNTGELFF. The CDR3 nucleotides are TGTGCCTGGAGTAGGGGGCGCCGGAACACCGGGGAGCTGTTTTTT.

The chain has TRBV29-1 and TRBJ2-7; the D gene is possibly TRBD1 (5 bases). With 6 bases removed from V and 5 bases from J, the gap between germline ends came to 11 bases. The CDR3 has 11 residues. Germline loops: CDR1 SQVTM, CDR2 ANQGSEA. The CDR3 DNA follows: TGCAGCGTCGCACAGGACCACGAGCAGTACTTC. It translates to CSVAQDHEQYF.

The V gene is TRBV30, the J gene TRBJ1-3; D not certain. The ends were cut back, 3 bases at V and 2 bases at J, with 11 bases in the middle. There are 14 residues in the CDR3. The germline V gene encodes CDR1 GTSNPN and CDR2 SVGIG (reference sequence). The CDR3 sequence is CAWRGRVAGNTIYF. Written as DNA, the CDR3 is TGTGCCTGGAGGGGTAGGGTGGCTGGAAACACCATATATTTT. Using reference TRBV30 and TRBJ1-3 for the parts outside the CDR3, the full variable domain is SQTIHQWPATLVQPVGSPLSLECTVEGTSNPNLYWYRQAAGRGLQLLFYSVGIGQISSEVPQNLSASRPQDRQFILSSKKLLLSDSGFYLCAWRGRVAGNTIYFGEGSWLTVV.

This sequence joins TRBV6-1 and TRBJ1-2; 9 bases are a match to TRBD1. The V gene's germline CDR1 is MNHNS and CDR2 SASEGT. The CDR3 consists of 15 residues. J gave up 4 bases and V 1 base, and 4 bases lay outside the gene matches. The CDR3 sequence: CASSEGGQGFYGYTF. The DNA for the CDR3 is TGTGCCAGCAGTGAAGGCGGACAGGGGTTCTATGGCTACACCTTC.

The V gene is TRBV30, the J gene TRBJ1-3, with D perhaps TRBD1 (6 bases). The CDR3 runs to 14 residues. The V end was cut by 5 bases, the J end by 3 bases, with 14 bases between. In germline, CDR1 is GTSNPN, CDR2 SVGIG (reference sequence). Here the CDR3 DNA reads TGTGCCTGGCGCTTGGCAGGGGATGGAAACACCATATATTTT. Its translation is CAWRLAGDGNTIYF.

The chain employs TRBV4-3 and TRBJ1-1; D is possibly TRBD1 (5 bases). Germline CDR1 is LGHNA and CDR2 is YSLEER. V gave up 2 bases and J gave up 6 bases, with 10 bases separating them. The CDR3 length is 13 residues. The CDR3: CASSQTQGSEAFF. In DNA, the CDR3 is TGCGCCAGCAGCCAAACTCAGGGATCTGAAGCTTTCTTT.

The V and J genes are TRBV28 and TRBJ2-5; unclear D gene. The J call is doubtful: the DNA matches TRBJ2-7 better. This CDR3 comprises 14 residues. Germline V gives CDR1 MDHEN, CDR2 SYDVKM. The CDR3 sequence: CASSLHPTSYEQYF. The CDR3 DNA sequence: TGTGCCAGCAGTTTGCACCCCACCTCCTACGAGCAGTACTTC.

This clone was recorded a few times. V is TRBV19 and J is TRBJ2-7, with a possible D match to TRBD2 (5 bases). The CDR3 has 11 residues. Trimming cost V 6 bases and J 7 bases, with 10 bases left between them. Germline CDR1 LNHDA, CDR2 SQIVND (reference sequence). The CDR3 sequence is CASSSRGEQYF. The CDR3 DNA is TGTGCCAGTAGCTCACGCGGGGAGCAGTACTTC.

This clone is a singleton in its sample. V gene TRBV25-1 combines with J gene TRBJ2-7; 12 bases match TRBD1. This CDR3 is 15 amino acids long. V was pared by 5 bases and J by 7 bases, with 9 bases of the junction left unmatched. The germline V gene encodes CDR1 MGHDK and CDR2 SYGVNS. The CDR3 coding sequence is TGTGCCAGCAGTTTGAGGGGACAGGGGGCCAGGGAGCAGTACTTC. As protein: CASSLRGQGAREQYF.

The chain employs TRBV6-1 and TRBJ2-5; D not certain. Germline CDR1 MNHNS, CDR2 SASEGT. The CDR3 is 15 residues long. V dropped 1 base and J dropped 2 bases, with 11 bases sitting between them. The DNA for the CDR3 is TGTGCCAGCAGTGAAGGGGCAGGTGAGCAAGAGACCCAGTACTTC. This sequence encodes CASSEGAGEQETQYF.

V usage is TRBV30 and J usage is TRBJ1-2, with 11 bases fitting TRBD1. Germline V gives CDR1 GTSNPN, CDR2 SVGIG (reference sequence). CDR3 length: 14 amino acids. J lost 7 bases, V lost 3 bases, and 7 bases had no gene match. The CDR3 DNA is TGTGCCTGGAGGGAGCGGACAGGGGGCTTTGGCTACACCTTC. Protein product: CAWRERTGGFGYTF.

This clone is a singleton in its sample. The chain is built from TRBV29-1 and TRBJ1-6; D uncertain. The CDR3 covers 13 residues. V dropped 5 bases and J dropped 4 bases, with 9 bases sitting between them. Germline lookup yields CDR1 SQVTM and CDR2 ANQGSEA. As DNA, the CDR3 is TGCAGCGTTAATGACGGATATAATTCACCCCTCCACTTT. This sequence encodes CSVNDGYNSPLHF. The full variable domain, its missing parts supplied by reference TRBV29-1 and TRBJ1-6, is SAVISQKPSRDICQRGTSLTIQCQVDSQVTMMFWYRQQPGQSLTLIATANQGSEATYESGFVIDKFPISRPNLTFSTLTVSNMSPEDSSIYLCSVNDGYNSPLHFGNGTRLTVT.

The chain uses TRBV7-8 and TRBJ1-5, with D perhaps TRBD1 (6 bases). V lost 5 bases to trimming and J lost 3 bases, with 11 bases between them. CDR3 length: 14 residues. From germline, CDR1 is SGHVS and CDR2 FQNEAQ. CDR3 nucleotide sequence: TGTGCCAGCAGCCAACAGGGTGTCAATCAGCCCCAGCATTTT. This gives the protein CASSQQGVNQPQHF.

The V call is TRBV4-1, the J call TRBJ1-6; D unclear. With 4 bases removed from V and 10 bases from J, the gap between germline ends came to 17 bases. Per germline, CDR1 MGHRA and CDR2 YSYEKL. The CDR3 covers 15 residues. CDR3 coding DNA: TGCGCCAGCAGCCTACCTCGGGAAGGGAGGTCACCCCTCCACTTT. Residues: CASSLPREGRSPLHF.

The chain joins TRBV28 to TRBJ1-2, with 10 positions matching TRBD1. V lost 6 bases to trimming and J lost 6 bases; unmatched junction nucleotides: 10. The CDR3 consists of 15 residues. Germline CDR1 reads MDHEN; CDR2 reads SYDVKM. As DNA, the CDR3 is TGTGCCAGCAGAACAACCGGGACAGGGGAGAATGGCTACACCTTC. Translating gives CASRTTGTGENGYTF.

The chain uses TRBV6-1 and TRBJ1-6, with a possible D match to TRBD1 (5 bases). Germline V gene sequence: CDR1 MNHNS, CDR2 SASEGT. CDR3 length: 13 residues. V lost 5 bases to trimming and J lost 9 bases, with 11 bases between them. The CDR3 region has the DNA TGTGCCAGCAGTTGGGACGGTACTTCACCCCTCCACTTT. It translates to CASSWDGTSPLHF.

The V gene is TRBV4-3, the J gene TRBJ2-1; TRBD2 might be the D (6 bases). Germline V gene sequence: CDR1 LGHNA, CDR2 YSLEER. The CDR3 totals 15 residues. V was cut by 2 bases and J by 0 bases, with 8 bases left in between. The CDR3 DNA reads TGCGCCAGCAGCCAACTAGCGAGCTCCTACAATGAGCAGTTCTTC. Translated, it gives CASSQLASSYNEQFF.

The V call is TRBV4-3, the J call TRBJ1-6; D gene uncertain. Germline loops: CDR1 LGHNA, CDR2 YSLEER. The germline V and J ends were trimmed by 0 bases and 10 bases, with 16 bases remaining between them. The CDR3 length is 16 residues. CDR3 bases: TGCGCCAGCAGCCAAGACGCGGTATCTCCGAGGTCACCCCTCCACTTT. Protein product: CASSQDAVSPRSPLHF.